This T cell receptor (beta chain) was profiled in a study of T cell changes during pregnancy in multiple sclerosis. Germline CDR1 MNHEY, CDR2 SVGAGI. There are 13 residues in the CDR3. Trimming shortened V by 5 bases and J by 5 bases, and 12 bases separated the two germline ends. Method: immunoSEQ multiplex PCR; TCRdb's copy keeps in-frame clones and lacks some. The table shows 50,000 or so clones, with roughly 92% occurring only once. This sample comprised CD4+ T cells from peripheral blood mononuclear cells, obtained in the third trimester of pregnancy. The receptor's source is a female donor with multiple sclerosis, enrolled in a pregnancy study. The chain is built from TRBV6-5 and TRBJ2-5; TRBD1 is a possible D gene (6 bases). The CDR3 DNA reads as TGTGCCAGCAGTCCAAGGACAGCGGAGACCCAGTACTTC. Amino acid sequence: CASSPRTAETQYF.